Presented here are 10 T cell receptor beta chains from one specimen sequenced in a study of cytomegalovirus exposure and HLA in healthy donors (dated by TCRdb to the late 2010s). The library was made by the immunoSEQ multiplex PCR assay. A mixture of 60 forward primers for TCR Vbeta segments and 13 reverse primers for TCR Jbeta segments was used in the multiplex PCR. Entries here come from immuneACCESS through TCRdb and include only in-frame sequences with V and J called. Some clones fail to appear in such tables; in the studies checked, an unresolved V gene covers under half of the shortfall, and the cause of the remainder is unknown. The sample records about 80,000 clones, about four fifths of which are singletons. The ten biggest clones cover around 32% of the sample. Sequenced sample: PBMCs. All receptors derive from a man in his forties or fifties in good health and CMV-seropositive.

This clone is a singleton in its sample. CDR3 residues: CASSPRGLADPSYEQYF. CDR3 bases: TGTGCCAGCAGCCCTCGGGGGCTAGCGGATCCCTCCTACGAGCAGTACTTC. The rearrangement uses TRBV14 and TRBJ2-7; D perhaps matches TRBD2 (7 bases). The germline V and J ends were trimmed by 4 bases and 0 bases, with 19 bases remaining between them. Germline V CDR1 and CDR2: SGHDN, FVKESK. The CDR3 runs to 17 residues.

V is TRBV5-4 and J is TRBJ1-4; 7 bases align to TRBD1. This CDR3 has 14 residues. Germline V gene sequence: CDR1 SGHNT, CDR2 YYREEE (reference sequence). The V segment lost 5 bases and the J segment 8 bases; nucleotides outside the gene matches: 9. CDR3 region: CASRGDSYGEKLFF. CDR3 in DNA: TGTGCCAGCAGGGGGGACAGTTACGGGGAAAAACTGTTTTTT.

This clone turned up a few times. J is TRBJ2-1 and V is TRBV10-2; TRBD1 agrees at 11 bases. This CDR3 has 16 residues. Germline V gene lookup returns CDR1 WSHSY and CDR2 SAAADI. The V segment lost 6 bases and the J segment 6 bases; nucleotides outside the gene matches: 10. CDR3 coding DNA: TGCGCCAGCAGAAGGACACCGGGACAGGGGGGCAATGAGCAGTTCTTC. Its translation is CASRRTPGQGGNEQFF.

The rearrangement joins TRBV6-5 to TRBJ2-3, with 7 bases that match TRBD1. This CDR3 has 14 residues. V shed 2 bases and J 5 bases; nucleotides not matched to a gene: 4. The germline V gene has CDR1 MNHEY and CDR2 SVGAGI. Written as DNA, the CDR3 is TGTGCCAGCAGTTACACAGGGGTAGAAGATACGCAGTATTTT. This encodes CASSYTGVEDTQYF.

The rearrangement links TRBV7-9 to TRBJ1-1; D unclear. Germline CDR1 SEHNR, CDR2 FQNEAQ (reference sequence). This CDR3 contains 14 residues. V was shortened by 1 base and J by 0 bases, with 6 bases between the two germline ends. The CDR3: CASSLEAVNTEAFF. CDR3 DNA: TGTGCCAGCAGCTTAGAGGCGGTGAACACTGAAGCTTTCTTT.

This clone was counted only a few times. J is TRBJ2-2 and V is TRBV29-1, with D hard to call. CDR3 size: 13 residues. The V and J ends lost 7 bases and 5 bases respectively, with 14 bases between them. CDR1 and CDR2 from the germline V gene are SQVTM and ANQGSEA. The CDR3 reads CSAGEEYTGELFF. In nucleotides, the CDR3 is TGCAGCGCCGGTGAGGAGTATACCGGGGAGCTGTTTTTT.

V is TRBV6-1 and J is TRBJ1-5; D remains ambiguous. Trimming shortened V by 5 bases and J by 5 bases, and 13 bases separated the two germline ends. The CDR3 is made up of 14 amino acids. The V gene's germline CDR1 is MNHNS and CDR2 SASEGT. CDR3 nucleotides: TGTGCCAGCAGTCCCCGGTTAATTTATCAGCCCCAGCATTTT. Encoded protein: CASSPRLIYQPQHF.

The chain employs TRBV5-6 and TRBJ2-7; a possible D gene is TRBD2 (6 bases). The CDR3 runs 14 residues. Germline V lookup: CDR1 SGHDT, CDR2 YYEEEE. V lost 4 bases to trimming and J lost 4 bases, with 15 bases between them. CDR3 sequence: CASSLAGSDYEQYF. The CDR3 DNA is TGTGCCAGCAGCCTGGCGGGGAGCGATTACGAGCAGTACTTC.

The CDR3 reads CSVEVWTSRYNEQFF. The CDR3 bases are TGCAGCGTTGAAGTTTGGACTAGCAGATACAATGAGCAGTTCTTC. The gene calls are TRBV29-1 and TRBJ2-1, with 8 bases identical to TRBD2. The CDR3 runs 15 residues. Germline V lookup: CDR1 SQVTM, CDR2 ANQGSEA. V lost 1 base and J lost 4; bases outside the gene matches: 6.

The chain couples TRBV12-5 to TRBJ2-5, with D unclear. The V and J ends lost 1 base and 5 bases respectively, with 2 bases between them. Germline V gene lookup returns CDR1 LGHNT and CDR2 FRNRAP. The CDR3 totals 11 residues. CDR3 nucleotide sequence: TGTGCTAGTGGTTTGGCGGAGACCCAGTACTTC. This translates into CASGLAETQYF.